Sequencing of this T cell receptor beta chain was carried out in a study of human T cells and chemical hapten exposure. Time point indicated: healthy volunteer bleed at 6 weeks. Blood, whole and unfractionated, served as the source for total RNA extraction. TCRdb ran MiXCR on the RACE reads and lists one entry per CDR3 protein. The profile shows fewer than 85,000 distinct CDR3 sequences, about 9% of them singletons. This clonotype was seen at least ten times. The J segment lost 5 bases and the V segment lost 5 bases, leaving 5 bases of the junction unmatched. The length of the CDR3 is 14 residues. CDR1 is MDHEN, CDR2 SYDVKM, per germline.

V gene TRBV28 combines with J gene TRBJ1-5; 8 nucleotides line up with TRBD1. The origin of this receptor is a male donor in good health. Some clones in this sample may be carry-over from other donors' samples. Material: whole blood. CDR3 sequence (DNA): TGTGCCAGCAGTACCGGACAGGGCCATCAGCCCCAGCATTTT. Its protein product is CASSTGQGHQPQHF.